A selection of T cell receptor beta chains follows, all from one sample in a study of blood T cells in healthy people across ages. TCRdb reprocessed the 5' RACE reads with MiXCR, giving one entry per CDR3 protein. The sample includes about 1.4 million distinct CDR3 sequences, around 59% of them seen just once. The sample consisted of blood. Every receptor here comes from a man aged 18 to 30 in good health. Each CDR3 is given with its conserved first and last residue. D genes are given only for firm matches. A row's size may be missing; if present it is once, few, many or a size class.

>TRBJ2-7|few|.|TRBV27
CASSPSGGPSYEQYF
TGTGCCAGCAGTCCGAGTGGCGGGCCCTCCTACGAGCAGTACTTT
>TRBJ2-1|.|.|TRBV10-2
CASSESGKTHNEQFF
TGCGCCAGCAGTGAATCCGGGAAGACCCACAATGAGCAGTTCTTC
>TRBJ2-3|.|.|TRBV4-1
CASSQALGVALRDTQYF
TGCGCCAGCAGCCAAGCCCTCGGGGTCGCTTTAAGGGATACGCAGTATTTT
>TRBJ2-7|.|.|TRBV6-5
CASSTNNEQYF
TGTGCCAGCAGTACTAATAACGAGCAGTACTTC
>TRBJ2-5|.|TRBD1|TRBV4-3
CASGQVLTGGQETQYF
TGCGCCAGCGGCCAAGTTCTAACAGGGGGCCAAGAGACCCAGTACTTC
>TRBJ1-2|.|.|TRBV5-1
CASSLYREGDGYTF
TGCGCCAGCAGCTTATACAGGGAGGGTGACGGCTACACCTTC
>TRBJ2-7|.|.|TRBV12-3/TRBV12-4
CASSPGQHYEQYF
TGTGCCAGCAGCCCCGGACAGCACTACGAGCAGTACTTC
>TRBJ2-7|.|.|TRBV4-1
CASSQGSAGTYEQYF
TGCGCCAGCAGCCAAGGATCAGCCGGAACCTACGAGCAGTACTTC
>TRBJ1-4|few|TRBD1|TRBV29-1
CSVIRTGSSGKLFF
TGCAGCGTCATCCGGACAGGTTCGAGTGGGAAACTGTTTTTT
>TRBJ2-1|.|TRBD2|TRBV6-5
CASSYSRVAGYNEQFF
TGTGCCAGCAGTTACTCCCGGGTAGCGGGCTACAATGAGCAGTTCTTC
>TRBJ2-6|.|.|TRBV7-9
CASSPKISGANVLTF
TGTGCCAGCAGCCCTAAGATCTCTGGGGCCAACGTCCTGACTTTC
>TRBJ2-7|.|TRBD2|TRBV4-1
CASSVLAGGSYEQYF
TGCGCCAGCAGCGTGCTAGCGGGAGGTTCCTACGAGCAGTACTTC
>TRBJ2-7|.|TRBD2|TRBV3-1
CAGSQEAREFDEQYF
TGTGCCGGCAGCCAAGAGGCGCGGGAGTTCGACGAGCAGTACTTC
>TRBJ2-7|.|TRBD2|TRBV4-1
CASSQPGLARYEQYF
TGCGCCAGCAGCCAACCGGGACTAGCGAGATACGAGCAGTACTTC
>TRBJ1-4|.|.|TRBV18
CASSPGAGPEKLFF
TGTGCCAGCTCACCCGGGGCAGGGCCTGAAAAACTGTTTTTT
>TRBJ1-2|.|.|TRBV7-9
CASSSTGSTYGYTF
TGTGCCAGCAGCTCCACAGGAAGCACCTATGGCTACACCTTC
>TRBJ2-7|few|TRBD1|TRBV4-1
CASRLETGAYEQYF
TGCGCCAGCAGACTCGAGACAGGGGCCTACGAGCAGTACTTC
>TRBJ2-2|.|.|TRBV29-1
CSAQGQDTGELFF
TGCAGCGCCCAAGGGCAAGACACCGGGGAGCTGTTTTTT
>TRBJ1-1|.|TRBD1|TRBV18
CASSPGQGEAFF
TGTGCCAGCTCACCGGGACAGGGTGAAGCTTTCTTT